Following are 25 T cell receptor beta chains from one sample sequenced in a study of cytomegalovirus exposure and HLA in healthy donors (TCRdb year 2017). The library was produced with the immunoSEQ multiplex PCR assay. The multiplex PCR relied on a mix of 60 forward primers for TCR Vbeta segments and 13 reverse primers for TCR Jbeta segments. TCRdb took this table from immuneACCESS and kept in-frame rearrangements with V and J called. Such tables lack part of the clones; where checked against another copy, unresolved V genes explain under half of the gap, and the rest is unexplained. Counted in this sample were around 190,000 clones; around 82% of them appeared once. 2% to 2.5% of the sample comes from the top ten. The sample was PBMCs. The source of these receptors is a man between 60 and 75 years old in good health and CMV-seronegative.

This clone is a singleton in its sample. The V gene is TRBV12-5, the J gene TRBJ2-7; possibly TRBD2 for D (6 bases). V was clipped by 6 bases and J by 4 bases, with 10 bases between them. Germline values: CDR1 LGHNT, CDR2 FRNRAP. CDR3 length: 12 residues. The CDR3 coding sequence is TGTGCTAGTGGAATGGGGGGTTACGAGCAGTACTTC. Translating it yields CASGMGGYEQYF.

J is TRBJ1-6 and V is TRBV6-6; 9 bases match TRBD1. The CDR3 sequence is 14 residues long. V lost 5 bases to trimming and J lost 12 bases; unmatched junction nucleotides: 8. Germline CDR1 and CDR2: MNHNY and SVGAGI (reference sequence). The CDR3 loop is CASSRPGQGIPLHF. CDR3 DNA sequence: TGTGCCAGCAGTCGCCCGGGACAGGGAATACCCCTCCACTTT.

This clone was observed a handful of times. The DNA for the CDR3 is TGCGCCAGCAGCTTGGGACAGGGGGCTTTCTACGAGCAGTACTTC. Protein sequence: CASSLGQGAFYEQYF. V usage is TRBV5-1 and J usage is TRBJ2-7; 10 bases line up with TRBD1. Germline CDR1 and CDR2: SGHRS and YFSETQ. The CDR3 loop spans 15 amino acids. V lost 0 bases and J lost 3; bases outside the gene matches: 3.

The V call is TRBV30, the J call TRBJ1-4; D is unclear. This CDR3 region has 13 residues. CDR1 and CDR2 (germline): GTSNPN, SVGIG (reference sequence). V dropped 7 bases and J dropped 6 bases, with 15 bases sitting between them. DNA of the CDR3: TGTGCCTCCCGCGTCTCCCGGGATGAAAAACTGTTTTTT. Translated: CASRVSRDEKLFF.

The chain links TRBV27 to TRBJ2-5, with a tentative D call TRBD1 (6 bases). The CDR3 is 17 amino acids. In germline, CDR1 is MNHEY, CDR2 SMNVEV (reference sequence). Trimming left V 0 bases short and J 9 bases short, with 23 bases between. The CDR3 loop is CASSLSSGAQGFGAQYF. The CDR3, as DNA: TGTGCCAGCAGTTTATCGAGTGGGGCACAGGGATTTGGGGCCCAGTACTTC.

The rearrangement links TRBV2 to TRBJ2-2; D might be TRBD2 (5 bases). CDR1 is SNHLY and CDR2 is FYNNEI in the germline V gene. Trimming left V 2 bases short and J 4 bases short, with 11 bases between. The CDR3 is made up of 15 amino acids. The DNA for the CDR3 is TGTGCCAGCAGTGAACGGGGTATCACCACCGGGGAGCTGTTTTTT. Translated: CASSERGITTGELFF.

CDR3 in amino acids: CASSRQGQYNSPLHF. CDR3 nucleotide sequence: TGTGCCAGCAGCCGACAGGGCCAATATAATTCACCCCTCCACTTT. The rearrangement uses TRBV6-6 and TRBJ1-6, with 7 bases aligning to TRBD1. The CDR3 runs 15 residues. The J segment lost 4 bases and the V segment lost 6 bases, leaving 6 bases of the junction unmatched. The germline V gene encodes CDR1 MNHNY and CDR2 SVGAGI (reference sequence).

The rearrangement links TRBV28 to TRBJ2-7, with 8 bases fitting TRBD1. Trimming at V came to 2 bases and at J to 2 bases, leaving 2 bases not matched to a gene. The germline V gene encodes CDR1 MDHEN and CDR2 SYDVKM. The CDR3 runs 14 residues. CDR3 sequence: CASSLGDRPYEQYF. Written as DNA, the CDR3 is TGTGCCAGCAGTTTAGGGGACAGGCCCTACGAGCAGTACTTC.

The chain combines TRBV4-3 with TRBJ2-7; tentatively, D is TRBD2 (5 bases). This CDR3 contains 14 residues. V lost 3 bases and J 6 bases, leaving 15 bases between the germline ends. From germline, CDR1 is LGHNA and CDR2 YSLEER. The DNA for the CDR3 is TGCGCCAGCAGCCATAGGCTAGCTGCGACCGAGCAGTACTTC. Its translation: CASSHRLAATEQYF.

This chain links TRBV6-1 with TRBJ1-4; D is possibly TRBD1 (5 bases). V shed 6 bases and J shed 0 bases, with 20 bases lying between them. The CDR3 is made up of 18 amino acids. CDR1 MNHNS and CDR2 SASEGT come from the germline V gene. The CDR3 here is CASSERGVGTATNEKLFF. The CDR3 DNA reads TGTGCCAGCAGCGAACGGGGGGTTGGGACTGCAACTAATGAAAAACTGTTTTTT.

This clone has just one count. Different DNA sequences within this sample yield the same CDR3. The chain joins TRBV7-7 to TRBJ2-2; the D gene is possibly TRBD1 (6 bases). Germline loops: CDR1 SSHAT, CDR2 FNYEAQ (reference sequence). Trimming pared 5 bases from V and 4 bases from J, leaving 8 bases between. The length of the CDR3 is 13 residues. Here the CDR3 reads CASSLDSTGELFF. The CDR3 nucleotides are TGTGCCAGCAGCCTGGACAGCACCGGGGAGCTGTTTTTT.

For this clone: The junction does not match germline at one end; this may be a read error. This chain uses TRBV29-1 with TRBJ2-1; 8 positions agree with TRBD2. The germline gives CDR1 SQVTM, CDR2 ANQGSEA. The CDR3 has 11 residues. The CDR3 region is CSGLLAVERVF. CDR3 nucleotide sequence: TGCAGCGGCCTACTAGCGGTCGAACGGGTCTTC.

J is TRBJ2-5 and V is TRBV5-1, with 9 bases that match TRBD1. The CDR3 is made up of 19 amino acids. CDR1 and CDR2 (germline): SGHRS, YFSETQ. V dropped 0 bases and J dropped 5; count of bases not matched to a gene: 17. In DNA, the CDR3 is TGCGCCAGCAGCTTGGTTCCTTTAGGAGTAACAGGGGGCCGGGAGACCCAGTACTTC. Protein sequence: CASSLVPLGVTGGRETQYF.

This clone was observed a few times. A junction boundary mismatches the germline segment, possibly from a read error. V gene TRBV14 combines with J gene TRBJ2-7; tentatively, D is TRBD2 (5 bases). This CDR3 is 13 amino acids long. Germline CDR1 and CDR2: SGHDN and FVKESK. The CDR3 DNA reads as TGTGCCAGCAGCCAAGGAACCTCGAGGGTGGTAAACTTC. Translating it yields CASSQGTSRVVNF.

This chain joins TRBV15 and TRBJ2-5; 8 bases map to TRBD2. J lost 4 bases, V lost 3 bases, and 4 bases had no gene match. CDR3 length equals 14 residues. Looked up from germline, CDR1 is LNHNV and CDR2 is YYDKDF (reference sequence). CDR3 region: CATSSGLATETQYF. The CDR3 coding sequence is TGTGCCACCAGCAGTGGACTAGCCACAGAGACCCAGTACTTC.

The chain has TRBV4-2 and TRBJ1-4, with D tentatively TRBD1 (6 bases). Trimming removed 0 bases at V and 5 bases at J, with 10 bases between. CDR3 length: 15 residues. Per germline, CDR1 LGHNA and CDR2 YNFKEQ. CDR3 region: CASSQDYQGNEKLFF. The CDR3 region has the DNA TGTGCCAGCAGCCAAGATTACCAGGGGAATGAAAAACTGTTTTTT.

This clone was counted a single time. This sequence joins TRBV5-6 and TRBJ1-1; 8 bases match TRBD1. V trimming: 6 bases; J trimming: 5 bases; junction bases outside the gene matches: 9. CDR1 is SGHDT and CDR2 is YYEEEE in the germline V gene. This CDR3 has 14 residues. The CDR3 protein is CASNSQGAGTEAFF. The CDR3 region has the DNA TGTGCCAGCAACTCTCAGGGGGCCGGGACTGAAGCTTTCTTT. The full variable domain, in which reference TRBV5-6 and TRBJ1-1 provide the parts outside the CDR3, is DAGVTQSPTHLIKTRGQQVTLRCSPKSGHDTVSWYQQALGQGPQFIFQYYEEEERQRGNFPDRFSGHQFPNYSSELNVNALLLGDSALYLCASNSQGAGTEAFFGQGTRLTVV.

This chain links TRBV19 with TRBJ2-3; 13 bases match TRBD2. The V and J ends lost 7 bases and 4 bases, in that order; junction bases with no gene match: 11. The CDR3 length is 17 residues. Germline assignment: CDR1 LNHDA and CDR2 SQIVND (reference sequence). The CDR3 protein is CASTLPGTSGASDTQYF. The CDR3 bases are TGTGCCAGTACCCTACCAGGGACTAGCGGGGCATCAGATACGCAGTATTTT.

CDR3 sequence reads: CASTRDYQETQYF. CDR3 nucleotides: TGTGCCAGCACCAGGGACTATCAAGAGACCCAGTACTTC. This rearrangement joins TRBV2 to TRBJ2-5; 7 nucleotides align to TRBD2. CDR1 and CDR2 (germline): SNHLY, FYNNEI. The length of the CDR3 is 13 residues. V gave up 7 bases and J gave up 2 bases; unmatched junction bases: 4.

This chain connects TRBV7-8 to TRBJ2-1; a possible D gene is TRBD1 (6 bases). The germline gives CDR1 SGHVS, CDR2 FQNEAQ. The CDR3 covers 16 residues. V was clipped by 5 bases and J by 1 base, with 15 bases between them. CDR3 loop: CASSARRQASYNEQFF. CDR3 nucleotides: TGTGCCAGCAGCGCGCGGCGACAGGCTTCCTACAATGAGCAGTTCTTC.

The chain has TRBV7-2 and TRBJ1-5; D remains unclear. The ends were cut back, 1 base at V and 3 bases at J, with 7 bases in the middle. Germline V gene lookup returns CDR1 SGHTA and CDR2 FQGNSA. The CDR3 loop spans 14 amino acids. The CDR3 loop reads CASSLVRLNQPQHF. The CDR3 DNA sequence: TGTGCCAGCAGCTTAGTACGACTCAATCAGCCCCAGCATTTT.

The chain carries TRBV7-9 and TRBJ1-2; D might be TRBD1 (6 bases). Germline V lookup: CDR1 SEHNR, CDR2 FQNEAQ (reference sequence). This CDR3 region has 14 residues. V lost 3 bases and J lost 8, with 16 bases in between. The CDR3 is CASSLGALDQGYTF. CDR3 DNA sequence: TGTGCCAGCAGCTTGGGGGCGTTGGATCAAGGCTACACCTTC. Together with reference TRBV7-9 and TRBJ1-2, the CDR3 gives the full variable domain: DTGVSQNPRHKITKRGQNVTFRCDPISEHNRLYWYRQTLGQGPEFLTYFQNEAQLEKSRLLSDRFSAERPKGSFSTLEIQRTEQGDSAMYLCASSLGALDQGYTFGSGTRLTVV.

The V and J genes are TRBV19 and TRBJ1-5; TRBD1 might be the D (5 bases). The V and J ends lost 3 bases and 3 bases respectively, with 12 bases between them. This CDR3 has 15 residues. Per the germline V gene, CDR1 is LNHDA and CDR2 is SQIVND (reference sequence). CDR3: CASSMIGEVNQPQHF. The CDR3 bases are TGTGCCAGTAGTATGATAGGGGAGGTCAATCAGCCCCAGCATTTT. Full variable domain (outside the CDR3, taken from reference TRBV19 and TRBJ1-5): DGGITQSPKYLFRKEGQNVTLSCEQNLNHDAMYWYRQDPGQGLRLIYYSQIVNDFQKGDIAEGYSVSREKKESFPLTVTSAQKNPTAFYLCASSMIGEVNQPQHFGDGTRLSIL.

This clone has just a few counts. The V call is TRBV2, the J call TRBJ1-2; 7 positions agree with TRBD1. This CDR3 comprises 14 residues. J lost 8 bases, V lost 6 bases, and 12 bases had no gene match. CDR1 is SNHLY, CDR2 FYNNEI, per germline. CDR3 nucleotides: TGTGCCAGCAGCGCTGGGACAGCCTTAGGGGGCTACACCTTC. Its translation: CASSAGTALGGYTF.

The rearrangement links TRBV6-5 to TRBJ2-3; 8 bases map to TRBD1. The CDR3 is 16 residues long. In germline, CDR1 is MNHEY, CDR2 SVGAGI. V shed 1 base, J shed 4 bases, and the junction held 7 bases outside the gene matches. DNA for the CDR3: TGTGCCAGCAGTTACTTCGGACAGGGTGCCGCAGATACGCAGTATTTT. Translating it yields CASSYFGQGAADTQYF.